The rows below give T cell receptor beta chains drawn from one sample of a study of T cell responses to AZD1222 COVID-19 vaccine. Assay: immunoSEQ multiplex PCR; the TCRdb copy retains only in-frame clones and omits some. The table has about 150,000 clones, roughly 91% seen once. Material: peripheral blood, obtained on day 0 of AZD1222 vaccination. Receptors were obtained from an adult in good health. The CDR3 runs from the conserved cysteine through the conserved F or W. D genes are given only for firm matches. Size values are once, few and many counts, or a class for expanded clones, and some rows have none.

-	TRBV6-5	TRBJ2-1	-	CASSTTEFDNEQFF	TGTGCCAGCAGTACGACAGAGTTTGACAATGAGCAGTTCTTC
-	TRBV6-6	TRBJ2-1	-	CASTDSGEGFNEQFF	TGTGCCAGCACCGACTCAGGGGAAGGATTCAATGAGCAGTTCTTC
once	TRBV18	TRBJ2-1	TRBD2	CASSPDSGAYNEQFF	TGTGCCAGCTCACCAGATAGCGGGGCATACAATGAGCAGTTCTTC
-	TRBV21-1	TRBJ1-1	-	CASSNRGLKSGGLNEAFF	TGTGCCAGCAGCAACCGGGGGCTAAAATCGGGAGGGTTAAATGAAGCTTTCTTT
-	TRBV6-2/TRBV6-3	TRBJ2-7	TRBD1	CASSYSGDSSYEQYF	TGTGCCAGCAGTTACTCGGGGGACAGTAGCTACGAGCAGTACTTC
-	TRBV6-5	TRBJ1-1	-	CASRNVGTEAFF	TGTGCCAGCAGGAATGTTGGGACTGAAGCTTTCTTT
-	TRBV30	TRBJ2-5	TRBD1	CAWRSTGVQETQYF	TGTGCCTGGAGATCGACAGGGGTGCAAGAGACCCAGTACTTC
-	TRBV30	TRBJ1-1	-	CAWTKPRATEAFF	TGTGCCTGGACCAAACCCAGGGCCACTGAAGCTTTCTTT
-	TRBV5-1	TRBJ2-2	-	CASSPGGAATGELFF	TGCGCCAGCAGCCCAGGGGGGGCGGCCACCGGGGAGCTGTTTTTT
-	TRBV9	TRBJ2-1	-	CASSPPQGGEQFF	TGTGCCAGCAGCCCCCCACAGGGAGGGGAGCAGTTCTTC
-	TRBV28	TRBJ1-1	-	CASRETKNTEAFF	TGTGCCAGCAGGGAGACTAAGAACACTGAAGCTTTCTTT
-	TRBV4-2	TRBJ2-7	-	CASSPTEIYEQYF	TGTGCCAGCAGCCCCACGGAGATATACGAGCAGTACTTC
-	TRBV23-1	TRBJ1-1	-	CASSQFGPKNTEAFF	TGCGCCAGCAGTCAATTTGGGCCAAAAAACACTGAAGCTTTCTTT
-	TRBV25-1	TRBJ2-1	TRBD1	CASSHDPGQYYNEQFF	TGTGCCAGCAGCCACGATCCGGGACAGTACTACAATGAGCAGTTCTTC
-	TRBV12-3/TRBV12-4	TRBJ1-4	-	CASSPRGGQLFF	TGTGCCAGCAGTCCCCGAGGCGGCCAACTGTTTTTT
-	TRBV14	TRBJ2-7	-	CASSQDPGRTQYF	TGTGCCAGCAGCCAAGATCCAGGGCGGACGCAGTACTTC
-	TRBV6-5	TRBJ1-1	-	CASGGEAEAFF	TGTGCCAGCGGGGGGGAGGCTGAAGCTTTCTTT
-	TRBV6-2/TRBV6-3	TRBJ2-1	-	CASSYQASLLNEQFF	TGTGCCAGCAGTTATCAGGCTAGCCTCCTCAATGAGCAGTTCTTC
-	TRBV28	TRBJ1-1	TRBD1	CASRSGGVGSEAFF	TGTGCCAGCAGGTCAGGGGGCGTTGGCTCTGAAGCTTTCTTT
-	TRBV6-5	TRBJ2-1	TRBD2	CASTPPSGDSNEQFF	TGTGCCAGCACTCCGCCTAGCGGGGACTCCAATGAGCAGTTCTTC
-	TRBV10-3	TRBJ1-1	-	CAISFGTPNEAFF	TGTGCCATCAGTTTTGGGACACCGAATGAAGCTTTCTTT
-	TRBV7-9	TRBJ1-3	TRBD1	CASSSTGHSGNTIYF	TGTGCCAGCAGCTCGACAGGGCACTCTGGAAACACCATATATTTT
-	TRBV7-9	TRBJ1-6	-	CASSFNMGETPLHF	TGTGCCAGCAGCTTTAACATGGGCGAAACACCCCTCCACTTT
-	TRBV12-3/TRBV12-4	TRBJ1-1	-	CASSYGDEAFF	TGTGCCAGCAGTTACGGGGACGAAGCTTTCTTT
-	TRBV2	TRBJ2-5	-	CASSEGAGRETQYF	TGTGCCAGCAGTGAGGGGGCGGGGAGAGAGACCCAGTACTTC
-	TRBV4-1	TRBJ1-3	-	CASSSQSGEIGNTIYF	TGCGCCAGCAGCTCACAGAGCGGAGAAATTGGAAACACCATATATTTT
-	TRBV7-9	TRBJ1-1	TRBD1	CASSLWDRDTEAFF	TGTGCCAGCAGCTTGTGGGACAGGGACACTGAAGCTTTCTTT
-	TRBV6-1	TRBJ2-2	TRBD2	CASSASLAGVWGELFF	TGTGCCAGCAGTGCGAGTCTAGCGGGGGTGTGGGGGGAGCTGTTTTTT
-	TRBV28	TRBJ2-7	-	CASRNTGFYEQYF	TGTGCCAGCAGAAATACGGGTTTCTACGAGCAGTACTTC
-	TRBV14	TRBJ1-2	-	CASSQASYGYTF	TGTGCCAGCAGCCAAGCGTCCTATGGCTACACCTTC
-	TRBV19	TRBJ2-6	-	CASSIPRGWTSGANVLTF	TGTGCCAGTAGTATCCCCCGGGGCTGGACCTCTGGGGCCAACGTCCTGACTTTC
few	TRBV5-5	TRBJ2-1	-	CASSLAPGKGNEQFF	TGTGCCAGCAGCTTGGCGCCAGGGAAGGGGAATGAGCAGTTCTTC
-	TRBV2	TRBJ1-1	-	CASCVESGNTEAFF	TGTGCCAGCTGTGTTGAGTCGGGTAACACTGAAGCTTTCTTT
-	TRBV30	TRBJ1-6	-	CAWRSNSPLHF	TGTGCCTGGAGATCTAATTCACCCCTCCACTTT
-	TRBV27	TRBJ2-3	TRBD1	CASRRNTGTGATDTQYF	TGTGCCAGCAGAAGAAATACCGGGACAGGGGCAACAGATACGCAGTATTTT
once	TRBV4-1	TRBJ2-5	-	CASSQVRDSRQETQYF	TGCGCCAGCAGCCAAGTGCGGGACAGTCGCCAAGAGACCCAGTACTTC
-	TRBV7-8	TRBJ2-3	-	CASSLLGRGLLSDTQYF	TGTGCCAGCAGCTTATTAGGCAGGGGCTTATTGTCAGATACGCAGTATTTT
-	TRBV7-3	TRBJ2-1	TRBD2	CASSLSGGVFNEQFF	TGTGCCAGCAGCTTAAGCGGGGGGGTATTCAATGAGCAGTTCTTC
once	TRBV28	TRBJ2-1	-	CASSLRGSRRNEQFF	TGTGCCAGCAGTTTACGGGGGAGCCGGAGGAATGAGCAGTTCTTC
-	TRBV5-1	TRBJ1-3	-	CASSLEATTSSGNTIYF	TGCGCCAGCAGCTTGGAGGCGACGACCTCCTCTGGAAACACCATATATTTT
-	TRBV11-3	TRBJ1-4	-	CASSLGGRTNEKLFF	TGTGCCAGCAGCTTAGGGGGGAGAACTAATGAAAAACTGTTTTTT
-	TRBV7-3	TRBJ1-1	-	CASSSSPGAEAFF	TGTGCCAGCAGCTCCTCCCCGGGCGCTGAAGCTTTCTTT